This T cell receptor (beta chain) was captured in a study of blood T cell repertoires in COVID-19. Study as a whole: COVID-19 samples, acute and convalescent, were from the United States, Italy and Spain. T cells, B-cell-depleted T cells, or PBMCs supplied cDNA or gDNA.

Germline CDR1 is DFQATT and CDR2 is SNEGSKA (reference sequence). Trimming stripped 2 bases from V and 4 bases from J, with 3 bases between. The CDR3 loop spans 11 amino acids. A remark on this clone: Other DNA sequences in the sample encode the same CDR3.

In the authors' workflow: Reference gene primers were amplified, and this amplification served to estimate nucleated cell counts. Only in-frame clones appear in the TCRdb table, and some are missing; sequencing was by immunoSEQ multiplex PCR. V and J calls and clone size are copied from that table; D and trimming were computed from the DNA. This sample has 55,000 to 75,000 clones; about 81% occur once, and the top ten carry around 9.2%. The receptor's source is a human donor in a cohort sampled during active COVID-19. The sample taken for sequencing was peripheral blood. V is TRBV20-1 and J is TRBJ2-1; D uncertain. The CDR3 protein is CSARQYNEQFF. In DNA form, the CDR3 reads TGCAGTGCTAGACAGTACAATGAGCAGTTCTTC.